Listed below are T cell receptor beta chains from one sample, sequenced in a study of cytomegalovirus exposure and HLA in healthy donors. Method: immunoSEQ multiplex PCR; TCRdb's copy keeps in-frame clones and lacks some. The sample lists 77,000 or so clones; over 70% were seen once. The sample consisted of PBMCs. These receptors all stem from a woman aged 35 to 49 in good health and CMV-seronegative. Both conserved end residues are part of each CDR3. Fields, in order: D gene, V gene, clone size, J gene, CDR3 DNA, CDR3 protein. A D gene is named only where the DNA matches it firmly. Some rows mark clone size as missing; the rest say once, few, many or name a class of expanded clone.

TRBD1	TRBV6-1	once	TRBJ1-2	TGTGCCAGCAGGGGGGGTGACAGGGGAAACTATGGCTACACCTTC	CASRGGDRGNYGYTF
TRBD2	TRBV7-9	-	TRBJ2-1	TGTGCCAGCAGCCAAAACTGGGCGGGAGGGCCTGGGGATGAGCAGTTCTTC	CASSQNWAGGPGDEQFF
TRBD1	TRBV30	-	TRBJ2-1	TGTGCCTGGAGTGTACCCGGGGACAGTATATACAATGAGCAGTTCTTC	CAWSVPGDSIYNEQFF
-	TRBV2	-	TRBJ1-4	TGTGCCAGCCGGCCCCTTTGGGGGGGTGAAAAACTGTTTTTT	CASRPLWGGEKLFF
-	TRBV5-1	-	TRBJ2-7	TGCGCCAGCAGCCTAGGAACCGACAGAAACTACGAGCAGTACTTC	CASSLGTDRNYEQYF
TRBD1	TRBV2	few	TRBJ2-7	TGTGCCAGCAGTGAATCAGGTTTGGGGACAGGGCTTTACGAGCAGTACTTC	CASSESGLGTGLYEQYF
TRBD2	TRBV2	few	TRBJ2-3	TGTGCCAGCAGTACCCGTCCGGGACTAGCGGGATACACAGATACGCAGTATTTT	CASSTRPGLAGYTDTQYF
-	TRBV6-5	-	TRBJ1-5	TGTGCCAGCAGTTCAAGGGGGGGGAGAAGCAATCAGCCCCAGCATTTT	CASSSRGGRSNQPQHF
TRBD1	TRBV11-3	-	TRBJ1-6	TGTGCCAGCAGCGCCCAGGGGGGCAATTCACCCCTCCACTTT	CASSAQGGNSPLHF
-	TRBV7-9	-	TRBJ1-2	TGTGCCAGCAGCTTACTAGGCTCAGGATCGGAGGTCCCTAACTATGGCTACACCTTC	CASSLLGSGSEVPNYGYTF
-	TRBV7-2	-	TRBJ2-3	TGTGCCAGCAACTGGGACTTATCGAGCACAGATACGCAGTATTTT	CASNWDLSSTDTQYF
-	TRBV4-1	few	TRBJ2-7	TGCGCCAGCAGCCAATCTGGGAGTCGGACCTACGAGCAGTACTTC	CASSQSGSRTYEQYF
TRBD1	TRBV5-1	-	TRBJ2-2	TGCGCCAGCAGCGCGGACAGGGGAGTAGTGAGCACCGGGGAGCTGTTTTTT	CASSADRGVVSTGELFF
TRBD1	TRBV19	once	TRBJ1-6	TGTGCCAGTAGTCGAGGACAGGGTTCTAATTCACCCCTCCACTTT	CASSRGQGSNSPLHF
-	TRBV10-3	-	TRBJ2-6	TGTGCCATCAGTGTCGGGGACTCTGGGGCCAACGTCCTGACTTTC	CAISVGDSGANVLTF
-	TRBV19	-	TRBJ2-3	TGTGCCAGTAAGAAGCGGGTGACAAACACAGATACGCAGTATTTT	CASKKRVTNTDTQYF
-	TRBV9	-	TRBJ1-4	TGTGCCAGCAGCGCGTCGCCCGGGAGCTCCGAAAAACTGTTTTTT	CASSASPGSSEKLFF
TRBD1	TRBV10-3	-	TRBJ2-7	TGTGCCATCAGTGAGGAAGGGACAGGGTCCTACGAGCAGTACTTC	CAISEEGTGSYEQYF
TRBD2	TRBV2	-	TRBJ2-1	TGTGCCACATCAACGGGGTCGGGACTAGCGGGGGATGGGCAGTTCTTC	CATSTGSGLAGDGQFF
TRBD1	TRBV28	-	TRBJ1-2	TGTGCCAGCAGTAGGGACAGGAACTATGGCTACACCTTC	CASSRDRNYGYTF
-	TRBV6-1	-	TRBJ1-3	TGTGCCAGCAGGGAACAGGGAATGTCTGGAAACACCATATATTTT	CASREQGMSGNTIYF
TRBD2	TRBV9	-	TRBJ2-1	TGTGCCAGCAGCGTAGCTGAAGAGCGGGGCAATGAGCAGTTCTTC	CASSVAEERGNEQFF
TRBD1	TRBV5-6	-	TRBJ2-1	TGTGCCAGCAGCCAAAAAACAGGGGGCTATCCCTACAATGAGCAGTTCTTC	CASSQKTGGYPYNEQFF
-	TRBV18	-	TRBJ2-7	TGTGCCAGCTCACCACCGCACGGGGACTACGAGCAGTACTTC	CASSPPHGDYEQYF
-	TRBV19	few	TRBJ1-5	TGTGCCAGTAGTATTCGAAGGGGAAATCAGCCCCAGCATTTT	CASSIRRGNQPQHF
-	TRBV29-1	-	TRBJ2-5	TGCAGCGTTGAAGCCCAGGGAATGGAGACCCAGTACTTC	CSVEAQGMETQYF
TRBD1	TRBV11-1	-	TRBJ1-1	TGTGCCAGCAGCCTCTACTCGGGACAGTGGAACACTGAAGCTTTCTTT	CASSLYSGQWNTEAFF
-	TRBV7-2	once	TRBJ2-7	TGTGCCAGCAGCCCCCAACAGGGACCCTACGAGCAGTACTTC	CASSPQQGPYEQYF
-	TRBV15	-	TRBJ1-4	TGTGCCACCAGCCGACAGACGGGGGGGAATGAAAAACTGTTTTTT	CATSRQTGGNEKLFF
-	TRBV27	-	TRBJ1-5	TGTGCCAGCAGTTTAGGAGGGACGTATCAGCCCCAGCATTTT	CASSLGGTYQPQHF
-	TRBV15	-	TRBJ2-5	TGTGCCACCAGCAGAGACGTGGCGGAAGAGACCCAGTACTTC	CATSRDVAEETQYF
TRBD1	TRBV2	once	TRBJ1-5	TGTGCCAGCAGTTACAGGGGAAATCAGCCCCAGCATTTT	CASSYRGNQPQHF
TRBD1	TRBV30	-	TRBJ1-1	TGTGCCTGGGGGACAGGGGACACAGAAGCTTTCTTT	CAWGTGDTEAFF